Below, 27 T cell receptor beta chains from the same sample are listed, as sequenced in a study of response to subunit inactivated influenza vaccine. TCRdb reanalysed the RT-PCR reads using MiXCR and keeps one entry per CDR3 protein. The sample lists about half a million distinct CDR3 sequences, approximately 11% seen once, with 9.5% to 15% in the top ten. The input for sequencing was PBMCs from blood, taken roughly 6 weeks after vaccination. The receptors were gathered from a middle-aged man who received an inactivated influenza vaccine.

This clonotype was observed a handful of times. The chain combines TRBV12-3 or TRBV12-4 with TRBJ1-1, with 11 bases fitting TRBD1. This CDR3 has 14 amino acids. With V trimmed by 3 bases and J by 6 bases, 3 bases remained unmatched. CDR3: CASSFWTGGPEAFF. CDR3 DNA sequence: TGTGCCAGCAGTTTCTGGACAGGGGGCCCTGAAGCTTTCTTT.

This clonotype was detected ten times or more. The V call is TRBV5-1, the J call TRBJ2-2, with D possibly matching TRBD2 (6 bases). The CDR3 runs 15 residues. V was shortened by 2 bases and J by 2 bases, with 10 bases between the two germline ends. Germline V gives CDR1 SGHRS, CDR2 YFSETQ. CDR3: CASSFGSGNTGELFF. The CDR3 nucleotides are TGCGCCAGCAGCTTCGGTAGCGGCAACACCGGGGAGCTGTTTTTT. Supplemented by reference TRBV5-1 and TRBJ2-2, the full variable domain reads KAGVTQTPRYLIKTRGQQVTLSCSPISGHRSVSWYQQTPGQGLQFLFEYFSETQRNKGNFPGRFSGRQFSNSRSEMNVSTLELGDSALYLCASSFGSGNTGELFFGEGSRLTVL.

This chain links TRBV7-9 with TRBJ2-7; D is uncertain. This CDR3 spans 13 amino acids. V shed 4 bases and J shed 6 bases, with 13 bases lying between them. CDR1 and CDR2 (germline): SEHNR, FQNEAQ (reference sequence). The CDR3 loop reads CASSYAGSREQYF. CDR3 nucleotides: TGTGCCAGCAGCTATGCCGGGTCGCGCGAGCAGTACTTC.

This clonotype appeared a few times. This chain joins TRBV11-1 and TRBJ2-1, with 10 bases matching TRBD2. The V gene end was trimmed by 1 base and the J gene end by 8 bases; junction bases not matched to a gene: 5. The CDR3 length is 15 residues. Germline CDR1 reads SGHAT; CDR2 reads FQDESV (reference sequence). The CDR3 loop is CASSLVSSGSYEQFF. CDR3 DNA sequence: TGTGCCAGCAGCTTAGTGTCTAGCGGGAGCTATGAGCAGTTCTTC.

This clonotype showed up just a few times. The rearrangement links TRBV10-3 to TRBJ2-7; the D call may be TRBD1 or TRBD2 (5 bases each). The CDR3 runs to 14 residues. CDR1 is ENHRY, CDR2 SYGVKD, per germline. Between the trimmed V and J ends, which lost 9 bases and 2 bases, there was a span of 17 bases. CDR3 coding DNA: TGTGCCATAAATCCCGGGACCGAAGCCTACGAGCAGTACTTC. Encoded protein: CAINPGTEAYEQYF.

This clonotype was counted at least ten times. This chain connects TRBV27 to TRBJ1-2; 11 bases match TRBD1. J gave up 4 bases and V 3 bases, and 10 bases lay outside the gene matches. Germline loops: CDR1 MNHEY, CDR2 SMNVEV (reference sequence). The CDR3 is 17 amino acids. The CDR3 DNA reads TGTGCCAGCAGTTTCCTCACCGGGACAGGGGGTTCCTATGGCTACACCTTC. This sequence encodes CASSFLTGTGGSYGYTF.

In its sample, this clonotype was seen many times. J is TRBJ2-7 and V is TRBV20-1, with 8 bases that match TRBD1. Trimming removed 3 bases from V and 2 bases from J; junction bases left unmatched: 6. There are 14 residues in the CDR3. CDR1 DFQATT and CDR2 SNEGSKA come from the germline V gene (reference sequence). CDR3 nucleotide sequence: TGCAGTGCTAGTCGTTCGGGACAGGCCTACGAGCAGTACTTC. Protein sequence: CSASRSGQAYEQYF.

This clonotype was detected ten times or more. The chain carries TRBV2 and TRBJ2-1; 11 nucleotides match TRBD2. This CDR3 has 14 amino acids. The germline V gene encodes CDR1 SNHLY and CDR2 FYNNEI. With V trimmed by 5 bases and J by 7 bases, 4 bases remained unmatched. CDR3 loop: CASSYGTSGNEQFF. For the CDR3, the DNA is TGTGCCAGCAGTTACGGGACTAGCGGTAATGAGCAGTTCTTC.

The V call is TRBV3-1, the J call TRBJ2-1, with D tentatively TRBD2 (6 bases). The V gene lost 5 bases and the J gene lost 9 bases, with 11 bases spanning the gap. The germline V gene encodes CDR1 LGHDT and CDR2 YNNKEL (reference sequence). CDR3 size: 12 residues. CDR3 in DNA: TGTGCCAGCAGCTTTAGCGGAAGTGAGCAGTTCTTC. Its translation is CASSFSGSEQFF.

This clonotype appeared many times. The CDR3 region is CASSLSLAGVQTDTQYF. The DNA for the CDR3 is TGTGCCAGCAGTTTATCACTAGCGGGAGTTCAAACAGATACGCAGTATTTT. The chain has TRBV28 and TRBJ2-3; 11 bases line up with TRBD2. The CDR3 runs to 17 residues. The junction had 6 bases not matched to a gene; V was cut back by 1 base and J by 3 bases. Germline CDR1 and CDR2: MDHEN and SYDVKM.

This clonotype was recorded at least ten times. The J gene is TRBJ2-1, the V gene TRBV24-1; 8 bases fit TRBD2. The J segment lost 0 bases and the V segment lost 3 bases, leaving 3 bases of the junction unmatched. This CDR3 region has 16 residues. From germline, CDR1 is KGHDR and CDR2 SFDVKD. The CDR3 bases are TGTGCCACCAGTGATCCCAGCGGGAGCTCCTACAATGAGCAGTTCTTC. This translates into CATSDPSGSSYNEQFF.

This clonotype was recorded many times. The DNA of the CDR3 is TGCGCCAGCAGAACGGGACAGAGCACAGATACGCAGTATTTT. It specifies CASRTGQSTDTQYF. The chain combines TRBV5-1 with TRBJ2-3, with TRBD1 identical over 7 bases. CDR1 and CDR2 from the germline V gene are SGHRS and YFSETQ. J gave up 0 bases and V 5 bases, and 3 bases lay outside the gene matches. This CDR3 has 14 amino acids.

This clonotype came up a few times. The chain has TRBV5-1 and TRBJ2-7; 7 positions match TRBD1. J lost 2 bases, V lost 4 bases, and 12 bases had no gene match. Germline CDR1 SGHRS, CDR2 YFSETQ. The CDR3 is made up of 16 amino acids. CDR3 nucleotide sequence: TGCGCCAGCAGCCTTGGCGGTAGGGGGCCTGCCTACGAGCAGTACTTC. It translates to CASSLGGRGPAYEQYF.

This clonotype was counted many times. This chain joins TRBV12-3 or TRBV12-4 and TRBJ2-1; 10 nucleotides align to TRBD2. Germline trimming cut 8 bases from V and 4 bases from J; bases unmatched to any gene: 5. The CDR3 is made up of 14 amino acids. CDR3 sequence reads: CASSLAGPYNEQFF. The CDR3, as DNA: TGTGCCAGCTCACTAGCGGGACCATACAATGAGCAGTTCTTC.

The V and J genes are TRBV20-1 and TRBJ2-7; 10 bases fit TRBD2. This CDR3 contains 14 residues. Per the germline V gene, CDR1 is DFQATT and CDR2 is SNEGSKA (reference sequence). The J segment lost 0 bases and the V segment lost 6 bases, leaving 5 bases of the junction unmatched. In nucleotides, the CDR3 is TGCAGTGCCTCACTAGCGGGAAACTCCTACGAGCAGTACTTC. It encodes CSASLAGNSYEQYF.

In its sample, this clonotype was seen a few times. V is TRBV2 and J is TRBJ2-1, with 12 bases that match TRBD2. V gave up 4 bases and J gave up 4 bases; unmatched junction bases: 8. The CDR3 extends over 17 amino acids. Germline V CDR1 and CDR2: SNHLY, FYNNEI. CDR3 sequence: CASSGLAGAPNYNEQFF. For the CDR3, the DNA is TGTGCCAGCAGTGGACTAGCGGGAGCCCCTAATTACAATGAGCAGTTCTTC.

This clonotype was seen a few times. The V call is TRBV6-5, the J call TRBJ2-7, with 12 nucleotides matching TRBD2. Germline assignment: CDR1 MNHEY and CDR2 SVGAGI. The trim removed 4 bases at V and 2 bases at J, leaving 15 bases unmatched. The CDR3 extends over 19 amino acids. Here the CDR3 DNA reads TGTGCCAGCAGTTCCCCCGGGACTAGCGGGCTCCCCGGTGCCTACGAGCAGTACTTC. As protein: CASSSPGTSGLPGAYEQYF.

This clonotype has a handful of counts. The rearrangement links TRBV5-4 to TRBJ2-1; D gene unclear. V gave up 4 bases and J gave up 0 bases, with 11 bases separating them. Per germline, CDR1 SGHNT and CDR2 YYREEE (reference sequence). The CDR3 loop spans 15 amino acids. CDR3 sequence: CASSPDTSSYNEQFF. The CDR3, as DNA: TGTGCCAGCAGCCCAGACACGAGCTCCTACAATGAGCAGTTCTTC. Complete variable domain (other parts from reference TRBV5-4 and TRBJ2-1): ETGVTQSPTHLIKTRGQQVTLRCSSQSGHNTVSWYQQALGQGPQFIFQYYREEENGRGNFPPRFSGLQFPNYSSELNVNALELDDSALYLCASSPDTSSYNEQFFGPGTRLTVL.

As DNA, the CDR3 is TGTGCCAGCAGCCTCCAAGCGGGAGGCGGTGCCTACGAGCAGTACTTC. This gives the protein CASSLQAGGGAYEQYF. The V gene is TRBV7-2, the J gene TRBJ2-7, with 9 positions matching TRBD2. Per germline, CDR1 SGHTA and CDR2 FQGNSA. Losses at the gene ends were 5 bases for V and 2 bases for J; bases not matched to a gene: 10. This CDR3 has 16 residues.

This sequence joins TRBV12-3 or TRBV12-4 and TRBJ1-2; possible D gene TRBD1, 5 bases. The CDR3 runs to 15 residues. Trimming stripped 3 bases from V and 5 bases from J, with 16 bases between. The CDR3 protein is CASSFGPLTGYGYTF. The CDR3 coding sequence is TGTGCCAGCAGTTTCGGTCCACTTACAGGTTATGGCTACACCTTC.

In its sample, this clonotype was seen many times. J is TRBJ1-1 and V is TRBV12-3 or TRBV12-4; no definite D call. Trimming shortened V by 8 bases and J by 0 bases, and 16 bases separated the two germline ends. This CDR3 region has 15 residues. The CDR3 loop reads CASAPQRQLNTEAFF. The CDR3 DNA reads TGTGCCAGCGCCCCCCAGCGGCAATTGAACACTGAAGCTTTCTTT.

This clonotype has only a few counts. The chain links TRBV4-3 to TRBJ1-2; D possibly corresponds to TRBD1 (5 bases). Germline lookup yields CDR1 LGHNA and CDR2 YSLEER. This CDR3 spans 16 amino acids. V shed 0 bases and J shed 5 bases, with 16 bases lying between them. CDR3 in DNA: TGCGCCAGCAGCCAAGAGCCTCACAGGCTGGAATATGGCTACACCTTC. Its translation is CASSQEPHRLEYGYTF.

J is TRBJ1-5 and V is TRBV27; D ambiguous. Trimming cost V 3 bases and J 6 bases, with 9 bases left between them. Per the germline V gene, CDR1 is MNHEY and CDR2 is SMNVEV (reference sequence). The CDR3 runs to 13 residues. The CDR3 DNA is TGTGCCAGCAGTTTTAGAGGGCGTCAGCCCCAGCATTTT. Amino acids: CASSFRGRQPQHF.

The chain employs TRBV24-1 and TRBJ2-1; 8 positions agree with TRBD2. Unmatched junction bases numbered 14, after V lost 4 bases and J lost 10 bases. This CDR3 has 16 residues. CDR1 is KGHDR and CDR2 is SFDVKD in the germline V gene. CDR3 residues: CATSDYKRGSRSEQFF. The CDR3 bases are TGTGCCACCAGTGACTACAAGCGGGGGAGTCGGTCGGAGCAGTTCTTC.

CDR3 amino acids: CSARVGRDAEAFF. The CDR3 DNA reads TGCAGTGCTAGAGTTGGCAGGGACGCTGAAGCTTTCTTT. The V call is TRBV20-1, the J call TRBJ1-1; possible D gene TRBD1, 5 bases. The V gene's germline CDR1 is DFQATT and CDR2 SNEGSKA (reference sequence). The V end was cut by 1 base, the J end by 6 bases, with 12 bases between. The CDR3 sequence is 13 residues long.

This clonotype occurred a few times. The chain uses TRBV28 and TRBJ2-1; D tentatively reads TRBD1 or TRBD2 (5 bases each). The CDR3 is made up of 14 amino acids. The V and J ends lost 6 bases and 0 bases respectively, with 9 bases between them. Germline loops: CDR1 MDHEN, CDR2 SYDVKM. As DNA, the CDR3 is TGTGCCAGCAGGGGACGGAACTCCTACAATGAGCAGTTCTTC. As protein: CASRGRNSYNEQFF.

This clonotype has a handful of counts. The J gene is TRBJ1-1, the V gene TRBV6-2 or TRBV6-3; no firm D call. Germline V CDR1 and CDR2: MNHEY, SVGEGT. The germline V and J ends were trimmed by 6 bases and 7 bases, with 18 bases remaining between them. This CDR3 spans 14 amino acids. The CDR3 nucleotides are TGTGCCAGCAGCCTGACATCAGGAAGCTTTGAAGCTTTCTTT. It encodes CASSLTSGSFEAFF.